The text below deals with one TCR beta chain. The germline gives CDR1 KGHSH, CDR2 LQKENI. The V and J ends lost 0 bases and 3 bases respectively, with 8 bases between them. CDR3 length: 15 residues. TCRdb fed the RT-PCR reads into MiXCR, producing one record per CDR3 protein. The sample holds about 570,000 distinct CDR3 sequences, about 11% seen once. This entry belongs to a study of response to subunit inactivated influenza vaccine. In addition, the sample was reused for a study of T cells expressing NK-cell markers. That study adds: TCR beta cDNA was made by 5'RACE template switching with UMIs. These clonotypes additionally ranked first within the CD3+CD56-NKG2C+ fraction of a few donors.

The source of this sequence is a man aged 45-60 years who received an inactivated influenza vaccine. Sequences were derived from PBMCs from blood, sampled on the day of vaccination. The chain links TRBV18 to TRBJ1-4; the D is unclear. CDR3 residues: CASSPPDGANEKLFF. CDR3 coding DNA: TGTGCCAGCTCACCACCCGATGGGGCTAATGAAAAACTGTTTTTT. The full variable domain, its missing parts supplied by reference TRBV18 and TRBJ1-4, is NAGVMQNPRHLVRRRGQEARLRCSPMKGHSHVYWYRQLPEEGLKFMVYLQKENIIDESGMPKERFSAEFPKEGPSILRIQQVVRGDSAAYFCASSPPDGANEKLFFGSGTQLSVL.